Below are 13 T cell receptor beta chains sequenced from a single sample in a study of a mutant IDH1 vaccine in newly diagnosed glioma. Their antigens remain unidentified. Time point: week 5, during vaccination. Each vaccine dose was 300 ug of mutant IDH1 20-mer peptide, with topical imiquimod. Profiling relied on immunoSEQ multiplex PCR, and the TCRdb table lists in-frame clones only, not all of them. There are under 95,000 clones in the sample; around 90% occur only once, and roughly 0.56% lies in the top ten. The sample consisted of PBMCs, taken from a glioma patient whose treatment included an IDH1 peptide vaccine. The source of these receptors is a woman aged 50 to 60 with glioma.

The rearrangement joins TRBV7-8 to TRBJ2-7; 7 bases line up with TRBD2. Unmatched junction bases numbered 9, after V lost 3 bases and J lost 7 bases. This CDR3 region has 14 residues. Germline values: CDR1 SGHVS, CDR2 FQNEAQ. The CDR3 DNA is TGTGCCAGCAGCTTCCGGACTAGGCAAGGGGAGCAGTACTTC. It specifies CASSFRTRQGEQYF.

The J gene is TRBJ1-1, the V gene TRBV6-5, with TRBD1 identical over 7 bases. The CDR3 spans 15 residues. V lost 2 bases and J lost 4; bases outside the gene matches: 7. Looked up from germline, CDR1 is MNHEY and CDR2 is SVGAGI. In DNA, the CDR3 is TGTGCCAGCAGTTACGACCGCGCAGGGGGCACTGAAGCTTTCTTT. It specifies CASSYDRAGGTEAFF.

The CDR3 bases are TGTGCCAGCAGCGAGCGGGAGGAGTCCTACGAGCAGTACTTC. Translation: CASSEREESYEQYF. The V gene is TRBV7-8, the J gene TRBJ2-7; 9 positions agree with TRBD2. The CDR3 extends over 14 amino acids. The V gene end was trimmed by 5 bases and the J gene end by 1 base; junction bases not matched to a gene: 3. Germline V gene data show CDR1 as SGHVS and CDR2 as FQNEAQ.

In its sample, this clone was seen once. V usage is TRBV29-1 and J usage is TRBJ2-5; D is ambiguous. The CDR3 runs to 12 residues. Trimming removed 0 bases from V and 4 bases from J, with 6 bases in between. Germline-derived CDR1 and CDR2 are SQVTM and ANQGSEA. The CDR3 sequence: CSVEDLTETQYF. CDR3 in DNA: TGCAGCGTTGAAGATCTTACAGAGACCCAGTACTTC.

The DNA of the CDR3 is TGTGCCAGCAGCCTCCGCGGGACAGGCCCCTACGAGCAGTACTTC. This sequence encodes CASSLRGTGPYEQYF. The chain combines TRBV6-1 with TRBJ2-7, with 8 bases matching TRBD1. In germline, CDR1 is MNHNS, CDR2 SASEGT. The CDR3 has 15 amino acids. V shed 6 bases, J shed 2 bases, and the junction held 9 bases outside the gene matches.

The chain uses TRBV5-1 and TRBJ1-2; the D gene is possibly TRBD1 (5 bases). The CDR3 sequence is 16 residues long. V was cut by 0 bases and J by 5 bases, with 17 bases left in between. Germline CDR1 and CDR2: SGHRS and YFSETQ. This CDR3 reads CASSLGVAGSMYGYTF. In nucleotides, the CDR3 is TGCGCCAGCAGCTTGGGAGTGGCAGGGTCGATGTATGGCTACACCTTC.

The chain joins TRBV27 to TRBJ2-4, with a possible D match to TRBD2 (6 bases). The CDR3 has 16 amino acids. Per germline, CDR1 MNHEY and CDR2 SMNVEV (reference sequence). Deletions cut 5 bases from V and 0 bases from J, with 14 bases between. CDR3 coding DNA: TGTGCCAGCAGTCACGCAGGGACTTTAGCCAAAAACATTCAGTACTTC. It specifies CASSHAGTLAKNIQYF.

The gene calls are TRBV7-9 and TRBJ2-5; tentative D call: TRBD2 (6 bases). Trimming shortened V by 4 bases and J by 2 bases, and 17 bases separated the two germline ends. Germline V gene sequence: CDR1 SEHNR, CDR2 FQNEAQ (reference sequence). The CDR3 consists of 16 residues. CDR3 amino acids: CASSWLRGGRQETQYF. The CDR3 coding sequence is TGTGCCAGCAGCTGGCTCAGAGGAGGGAGGCAAGAGACCCAGTACTTC.

The chain uses TRBV28 and TRBJ2-5; D unclear. The V gene's germline CDR1 is MDHEN and CDR2 SYDVKM. The CDR3 is 11 residues long. Trimming cost V 2 bases and J 3 bases, with 1 base left between them. The CDR3 spells CASSLKETQYF. CDR3 in DNA: TGTGCCAGCAGTTTAAAAGAGACCCAGTACTTC.

The chain is built from TRBV6-1 and TRBJ2-7, with D hard to call. CDR1 and CDR2 from the germline V gene are MNHNS and SASEGT. CDR3 length equals 14 residues. The V and J ends lost 4 bases and 1 base respectively, with 11 bases between them. The CDR3 nucleotides are TGTGCCAGCAGTGGCGGACGGGTATCCTACGAGCAGTACTTC. It yields the protein CASSGGRVSYEQYF.

The chain has TRBV18 and TRBJ1-5; 8 positions agree with TRBD1. Germline V lookup: CDR1 KGHSH, CDR2 LQKENI. The CDR3 has 16 residues. V gave up 2 bases and J gave up 1 base; unmatched junction bases: 4. CDR3 residues: CASSPSQGASNQPQHF. The DNA of the CDR3 is TGTGCCAGCTCACCATCCCAGGGGGCGAGCAATCAGCCCCAGCATTTT.

The chain couples TRBV4-1 to TRBJ1-6; D is ambiguous. Trimming shortened V by 7 bases and J by 0 bases, and 16 bases separated the two germline ends. CDR3 length: 17 amino acids. The germline gives CDR1 MGHRA, CDR2 YSYEKL. This CDR3 reads CASMDLERGSYNSPLHF. CDR3 in DNA: TGCGCCAGCATGGACCTGGAGCGCGGCTCCTATAATTCACCCCTCCACTTT.

The chain joins TRBV7-8 to TRBJ2-7, with TRBD1 identical over 9 bases. The CDR3 extends over 13 amino acids. Germline CDR1 is SGHVS and CDR2 is FQNEAQ. V gave up 5 bases and J gave up 8 bases; unmatched junction bases: 7. The CDR3 reads CASSPSGTGQQYF. In DNA, the CDR3 is TGTGCCAGCAGCCCAAGCGGGACAGGGCAGCAGTACTTC.